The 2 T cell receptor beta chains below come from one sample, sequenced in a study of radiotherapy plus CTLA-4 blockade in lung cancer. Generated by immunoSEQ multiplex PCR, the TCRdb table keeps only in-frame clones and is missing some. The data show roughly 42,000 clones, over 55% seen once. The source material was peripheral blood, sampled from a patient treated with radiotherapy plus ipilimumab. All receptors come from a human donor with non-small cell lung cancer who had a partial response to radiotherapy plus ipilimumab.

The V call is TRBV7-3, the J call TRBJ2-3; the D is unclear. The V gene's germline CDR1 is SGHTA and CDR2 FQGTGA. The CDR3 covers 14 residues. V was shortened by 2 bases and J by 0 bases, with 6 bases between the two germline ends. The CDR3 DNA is TGTGCCAGCAGCTTAGGCTTAAGCACAGATACGCAGTATTTT. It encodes CASSLGLSTDTQYF.

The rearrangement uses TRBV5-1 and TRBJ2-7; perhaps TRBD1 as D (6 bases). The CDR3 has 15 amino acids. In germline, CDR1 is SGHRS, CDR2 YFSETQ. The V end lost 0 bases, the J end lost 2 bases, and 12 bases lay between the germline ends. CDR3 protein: CASSLESGVTYEQYF. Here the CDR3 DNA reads TGCGCCAGCAGCTTGGAATCAGGGGTCACCTACGAGCAGTACTTC.